These 21 T cell receptor beta chains came from one sample sequenced in a study of blood T cell repertoires in COVID-19. The method was immunoSEQ multiplex PCR; TCRdb's version includes in-frame clones alone and lacks a portion of them. The data contain around 210,000 clones, about 79% of them singletons. Specimen: peripheral blood. These receptors all come from a human donor in a cohort sampled during active COVID-19.

The chain joins TRBV5-4 to TRBJ1-4, with D possibly being TRBD1 (5 bases). Germline lookup yields CDR1 SGHNT and CDR2 YYREEE (reference sequence). The CDR3 runs to 15 residues. V lost 5 bases and J 4 bases, leaving 15 bases between the germline ends. This CDR3 reads CASRPPGGDNEKLFF. DNA of the CDR3: TGTGCCAGCAGGCCCCCCGGGGGGGATAATGAAAAACTGTTTTTT.

This chain links TRBV2 with TRBJ2-1, with 11 bases lining up with TRBD1. Germline CDR1 reads SNHLY; CDR2 reads FYNNEI. CDR3 size: 15 residues. J lost 6 bases, V lost 6 bases, and 7 bases had no gene match. This CDR3 reads CASRGQGARGNEQFF. DNA for the CDR3: TGTGCCAGCAGAGGACAGGGGGCGAGAGGCAATGAGCAGTTCTTC.

The chain uses TRBV5-1 and TRBJ1-2; unclear D gene. Germline CDR1 SGHRS, CDR2 YFSETQ. The CDR3 contains 12 residues. The V and J ends lost 4 bases and 8 bases respectively, with 12 bases between them. Written as DNA, the CDR3 is TGCGCCAGCAGCCCGGAGCGCGGGGGCTACACCTTC. Residues: CASSPERGGYTF.

The chain uses TRBV4-1 and TRBJ1-5; TRBD1 agrees at 12 bases. The CDR3 has 16 amino acids. Trimming took 3 bases from V and 2 from J; bases not matched to a gene: 2. In germline, CDR1 is MGHRA, CDR2 YSYEKL. The CDR3 DNA reads as TGCGCCAGCAGCCAGGGGACAGGGGGCGGCAATCAGCCCCAGCATTTT. It encodes CASSQGTGGGNQPQHF.

The chain uses TRBV9 and TRBJ1-1; tentative D call: TRBD1 (5 bases). The length of the CDR3 is 17 residues. V dropped 4 bases and J dropped 1 base, with 20 bases sitting between them. Germline V gene lookup returns CDR1 SGDLS and CDR2 YYNGEE. CDR3 loop: CASSLNMGGEWNTEAFF. CDR3 DNA: TGTGCCAGCAGCCTCAATATGGGGGGGGAATGGAACACTGAAGCTTTCTTT.

The V call is TRBV7-9, the J call TRBJ2-6; TRBD1 might be the D (5 bases). CDR3 length equals 19 residues. Germline lookup yields CDR1 SEHNR and CDR2 FQNEAQ (reference sequence). V was trimmed by 0 bases and J by 7 bases, leaving 22 bases between them. In DNA form, the CDR3 reads TGTGCCAGCAGCTTAGCGTACGAGCATATCACCTGGGGCGCCAACGTCCTGACTTTC. Protein product: CASSLAYEHITWGANVLTF.

The rearrangement joins TRBV7-9 to TRBJ1-4; D remains unclear. V was shortened by 8 bases and J by 4 bases, with 14 bases between the two germline ends. CDR1 is SEHNR and CDR2 is FQNEAQ in the germline V gene (reference sequence). The CDR3 covers 14 residues. The DNA of the CDR3 is TGTGCCAGCCGACCGGGGTCGTTTAATGAAAAACTGTTTTTT. Amino acid sequence: CASRPGSFNEKLFF.

The genes are TRBV5-1 and TRBJ2-3; the match to TRBD2 covers 11 bases. V lost 0 bases to trimming and J lost 5 bases; unmatched junction nucleotides: 5. The CDR3 loop spans 16 amino acids. Germline values: CDR1 SGHRS, CDR2 YFSETQ. The CDR3 DNA follows: TGCGCCAGCAGCTTGGTAGCTACTAGCGGGGGAGATACGCAGTATTTT. It translates to CASSLVATSGGDTQYF.

This chain links TRBV11-3 with TRBJ2-1, with 7 bases that match TRBD1. CDR3 length: 15 residues. Per germline, CDR1 SGHNT and CDR2 YENEEA. J was trimmed by 2 bases and V by 5 bases; bases with no gene match: 6. CDR3 nucleotides: TGTGCCAGCAGCGCCGGACAGGCTACCTACAATGAGCAGTTCTTC. Translating it yields CASSAGQATYNEQFF.

The chain links TRBV7-9 to TRBJ2-1, with 9 bases matching TRBD2. V trimming: 1 base; J trimming: 10 bases; junction bases outside the gene matches: 14. The CDR3 covers 17 residues. Germline V gene sequence: CDR1 SEHNR, CDR2 FQNEAQ (reference sequence). CDR3 nucleotide sequence: TGTGCCAGCAGCTTAGGATCAGGTTTACTAGCGGGTCGAGAGCAGTTCTTC. Translation gives CASSLGSGLLAGREQFF.

The chain combines TRBV28 with TRBJ2-4, with 8 bases that match TRBD2. The germline gives CDR1 MDHEN, CDR2 SYDVKM. Losses at the gene ends were 4 bases for V and 5 bases for J; bases not matched to a gene: 13. There are 17 residues in the CDR3. The CDR3 nucleotides read TGTGCCAGCAGTTCTAACTTGGGGACTAGTACCCAAAACATTCAGTACTTC. This encodes CASSSNLGTSTQNIQYF.

This chain links TRBV5-4 with TRBJ2-1; 12 bases line up with TRBD2. This CDR3 comprises 17 residues. From germline, CDR1 is SGHNT and CDR2 YYREEE (reference sequence). V dropped 4 bases and J dropped 4; count of bases not matched to a gene: 9. This chain's CDR3 is CASSPGTSGPDYNEQFF. Written as DNA, the CDR3 is TGTGCCAGCAGCCCGGGGACTAGCGGGCCAGATTACAATGAGCAGTTCTTC.

The chain carries TRBV6-5 and TRBJ2-2; TRBD1 might be the D (6 bases). The germline gives CDR1 MNHEY, CDR2 SVGAGI. The CDR3 runs to 15 residues. The V end lost 2 bases, the J end lost 1 base, and 8 bases lay between the germline ends. CDR3 nucleotides: TGTGCCAGCAGTTACATACAGGGGAACACCGGGGAGCTGTTTTTT. The encoded protein is CASSYIQGNTGELFF.

The J gene is TRBJ2-1, the V gene TRBV4-1, with a weak D call TRBD2 (5 bases). Germline CDR1 MGHRA, CDR2 YSYEKL. The length of the CDR3 is 17 residues. The V and J ends lost 6 bases and 1 base respectively, with 19 bases between them. CDR3 sequence reads: CASSPTLLVRSYNEQFF. For the CDR3, the DNA is TGCGCCAGCAGTCCCACCTTACTAGTTCGTTCCTACAATGAGCAGTTCTTC.

This chain connects TRBV11-3 to TRBJ2-2; D ambiguous. With 0 bases removed from V and 2 bases from J, the gap between germline ends came to 7 bases. Looked up from germline, CDR1 is SGHNT and CDR2 is YENEEA. There are 15 residues in the CDR3. CDR3 amino acids: CASSLDPLNTGELFF. As DNA, the CDR3 is TGTGCCAGCAGCTTAGATCCCTTAAACACCGGGGAGCTGTTTTTT.

This rearrangement joins TRBV5-6 to TRBJ2-1; TRBD1 is a possible D gene (6 bases). Trimming stripped 0 bases from V and 12 bases from J, with 16 bases between. The CDR3 contains 14 residues. Per germline, CDR1 SGHDT and CDR2 YYEEEE. CDR3 amino acids: CASSLVSEGDVQFF. The CDR3 bases are TGTGCCAGCAGCTTGGTTTCTGAGGGGGATGTGCAGTTCTTC.

The V call is TRBV30, the J call TRBJ2-5, with D possibly being TRBD1 (5 bases). V lost 1 base and J 1 base, leaving 13 bases between the germline ends. Germline assignment: CDR1 GTSNPN and CDR2 SVGIG (reference sequence). CDR3 length equals 15 residues. CDR3 nucleotides: TGTGCCTGGAGTGCTTATGTGGGGCTCCAAGAGACCCAGTACTTC. It is translated as CAWSAYVGLQETQYF.

This clone was recorded once. The J gene is TRBJ2-7, the V gene TRBV29-1; weak D call: TRBD2 (5 bases). The V gene's germline CDR1 is SQVTM and CDR2 ANQGSEA. V was trimmed by 0 bases and J by 5 bases, leaving 11 bases between them. CDR3 size: 13 residues. This CDR3 is CSVEEFGVHEQYF. The CDR3 region has the DNA TGCAGCGTTGAAGAGTTCGGGGTCCACGAGCAGTACTTC.

The chain has TRBV27 and TRBJ2-1; D might be TRBD2 (5 bases). Trimming pared 5 bases from V and 5 bases from J, leaving 13 bases between. The germline V gene encodes CDR1 MNHEY and CDR2 SMNVEV (reference sequence). The CDR3 length is 14 residues. The CDR3 loop reads CASSTRTLHNEQFF. The CDR3 DNA sequence: TGTGCCAGCAGTACAAGGACTCTTCACAATGAGCAGTTCTTC.

CDR3 amino acids: CASSEFSRAGNTIYF. For the CDR3, the DNA is TGTGCCAGCAGTGAATTCTCCAGGGCTGGAAACACCATATATTTT. V gene TRBV6-1 combines with J gene TRBJ1-3; possible D gene TRBD1, 5 bases. The CDR3 contains 15 residues. V gave up 2 bases and J gave up 2 bases, with 10 bases separating them. Germline loops: CDR1 MNHNS, CDR2 SASEGT.

The genes are TRBV11-2 and TRBJ2-1; 7 bases are a match to TRBD2. The junction had 5 bases not matched to a gene; V was cut back by 3 bases and J by 0 bases. The CDR3 sequence is 16 residues long. Germline V gives CDR1 SGHAT, CDR2 FQNNGV. The CDR3 DNA sequence: TGTGCCAGCAGCTTCGCAGCGGGAAGCTCCTACAATGAGCAGTTCTTC. Protein sequence: CASSFAAGSSYNEQFF.